The 9 T cell receptor beta chains listed next were all sequenced from one sample in a study of CD8+CD57+ T cells in acquired aplastic anemia. It was genomic DNA that served as the template for profiling TCR beta VDJ and CDR3. TCRdb reprocessed the reads via MiXCR and lists one record per CDR3 protein. The repertoire holds around 80,000 distinct CDR3 sequences, with less than 85% as singletons. An expansion of CD8+CD57+ cells by flow cytometry had been shown in patients chosen for sequencing. The material sequenced was sorted CD4+, CD8+, or CD8+CD57+ T cells (not recorded which) from PBMCs. The origin of the receptors is a human donor with aplastic anemia.

V and J are TRBV4-3 and TRBJ2-2, with 8 nucleotides matching TRBD2. The junction had 10 bases not matched to a gene; V was cut back by 0 bases and J by 7 bases. CDR1 and CDR2 from the germline V gene are LGHNA and YSLEER. The CDR3 runs 17 residues. The CDR3 here is CASSQDLSGGSVGELFF. The CDR3 nucleotides read TGCGCCAGCAGCCAAGATCTGAGCGGGGGCTCAGTCGGGGAGCTGTTTTTT.

This chain connects TRBV11-1 to TRBJ1-1; D is unclear. The CDR3 totals 16 residues. Germline V gives CDR1 SGHAT, CDR2 FQDESV (reference sequence). V was trimmed by 5 bases and J by 1 base, leaving 17 bases between them. The DNA for the CDR3 is TGTGCCAGCAGCCCTCAGAGAAGGACCGAGAACACTGAAGCTTTCTTT. It encodes CASSPQRRTENTEAFF.

The rearrangement links TRBV10-3 to TRBJ1-1; D gene ambiguous. V lost 6 bases and J 4 bases, leaving 12 bases between the germline ends. Germline V gene lookup returns CDR1 ENHRY and CDR2 SYGVKD. This CDR3 region has 13 residues. The CDR3 is CAISRGEGTEAFF. CDR3 nucleotide sequence: TGTGCCATCAGCCGGGGTGAGGGCACTGAAGCTTTCTTT.

This chain links TRBV10-3 with TRBJ1-5; no clear D. Per the germline V gene, CDR1 is ENHRY and CDR2 is SYGVKD. Trimming stripped 8 bases from V and 5 bases from J, with 13 bases between. The length of the CDR3 is 13 residues. Here the CDR3 reads CAIGDIADQPQHF. CDR3 coding DNA: TGTGCCATCGGCGACATAGCCGATCAGCCCCAGCATTTT.

The V call is TRBV2, the J call TRBJ2-7; 11 positions agree with TRBD2. Trimming cost V 6 bases and J 3 bases; bases outside gene matches: 4. Germline values: CDR1 SNHLY, CDR2 FYNNEI. This CDR3 is 14 amino acids long. The CDR3: CASRGTSGNYEQYF. The CDR3 DNA reads as TGTGCCAGCAGGGGGACTAGCGGAAACTACGAGCAGTACTTC.

The chain recombines TRBV20-1 with TRBJ1-1, with 7 bases lining up with TRBD1. Germline V gene sequence: CDR1 DFQATT, CDR2 SNEGSKA (reference sequence). Losses at the gene ends were 5 bases for V and 5 bases for J; bases not matched to a gene: 11. CDR3 size: 14 residues. The CDR3 bases are TGCAGTGCTGTAAAAACAGGGGTGGGAACTGAAGCTTTCTTT. Translated, it gives CSAVKTGVGTEAFF.

The rearrangement uses TRBV20-1 and TRBJ2-5, with D possibly TRBD2 on 6 matching bases. Trimming took off 4 bases at V and 1 base at J, with 10 bases between the two ends. Germline CDR1 reads DFQATT; CDR2 reads SNEGSKA (reference sequence). The CDR3 is 13 residues long. The CDR3 DNA is TGCAGTGCTAAAGGAGGGGTCCAAGAGACCCAGTACTTC. As protein: CSAKGGVQETQYF.

The chain joins TRBV5-1 to TRBJ2-7; TRBD1 agrees at 7 bases. The CDR3 totals 13 residues. J lost 6 bases, V lost 3 bases, and 6 bases had no gene match. Germline CDR1 SGHRS, CDR2 YFSETQ. The CDR3 sequence: CASSWTGPSEQYF. The CDR3 bases are TGCGCCAGCAGCTGGACAGGACCTAGCGAGCAGTACTTC.

This clonotype was found a few times. V gene TRBV2 combines with J gene TRBJ2-3, with unresolved D. V shed 7 bases and J shed 4 bases, with 12 bases lying between them. Germline V gene data show CDR1 as SNHLY and CDR2 as FYNNEI. The CDR3 totals 13 residues. CDR3 residues: CASILRRPDTQYF. CDR3 DNA sequence: TGTGCCAGCATCCTCAGACGACCAGATACGCAGTATTTT.